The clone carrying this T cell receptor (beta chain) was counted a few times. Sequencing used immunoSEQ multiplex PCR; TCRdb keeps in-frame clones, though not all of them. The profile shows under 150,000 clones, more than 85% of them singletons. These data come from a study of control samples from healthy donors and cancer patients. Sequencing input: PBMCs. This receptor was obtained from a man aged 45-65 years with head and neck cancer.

The CDR3 region is CASAPEGGSYNEQFF. The CDR3, as DNA: TGTGCCAGCGCCCCGGAGGGGGGCTCCTACAATGAGCAGTTCTTC. The chain recombines TRBV6-4 with TRBJ2-1, with D perhaps being TRBD1 or TRBD2 (6 bases each). V gave up 8 bases and J gave up 0 bases, with 14 bases separating them. The CDR3 consists of 15 residues. Germline V gene lookup returns CDR1 MRHNA and CDR2 SNTAGT.